The 16 T cell receptor beta chains reported below all come from one sample, sequenced in a study of blood T cells in healthy people across ages. The second PCR ran about 6 to 11 cycles with a sample-barcoded 5' primer and J-beta primers. One entry per CDR3 protein results from TCRdb running MiXCR on the 5' RACE reads. Of roughly 800,000 distinct CDR3 sequences detected, roughly 60% appear once; the ten largest clones hold roughly 22%. Sample: blood. All receptors come from a man aged 25 to 40 in good health.

V and J are TRBV6-2 or TRBV6-3 and TRBJ2-7, with D possibly being TRBD2 (6 bases). The tail of the sequence fits TRBJ2-4 better, so the J call may be wrong. The CDR3 covers 14 residues. The germline CDR1 and CDR2 sequences are MNHEY and SVGEGT. CDR3 coding DNA: TGTGCCGGCACAGGAGGGAGTGCCAAAAACATTCAGTACTTC. Translating it yields CAGTGGSAKNIQYF.

This sequence joins TRBV6-6 and TRBJ1-1; D not resolved. This CDR3 spans 13 amino acids. Trimming shortened V by 5 bases and J by 3 bases, and 10 bases separated the two germline ends. Germline V lookup: CDR1 MNHNY, CDR2 SVGAGI (reference sequence). Written as DNA, the CDR3 is TGTGCCAGCAGTCGCGAATGGGACACTGAAGCTTTCTTT. This sequence encodes CASSREWDTEAFF.

The chain recombines TRBV20-1 with TRBJ2-5; 11 nucleotides agree with TRBD2. The end of the DNA aligns better with TRBJ2-7, so the J call may be wrong. The CDR3 is made up of 17 amino acids. Germline-derived CDR1 and CDR2 are DFQATT and SNEGSKA (reference sequence). Written as DNA, the CDR3 is TGCAGTGCTAGAGTGAAGAGGAAGACTAGCGGGGAGGGCGAGCAGTACTTC. Translated, it gives CSARVKRKTSGEGEQYF.

V usage is TRBV29-1 and J usage is TRBJ2-1, with 8 bases aligning to TRBD1. There are 12 residues in the CDR3. The V gene's germline CDR1 is SQVTM and CDR2 ANQGSEA. After removal of 6 bases from V and 7 bases from J, the junction contained 5 bases not matched to a gene. CDR3 coding DNA: TGCAGCGTGGGACAGGCAGAGAATGAGCAGTTCTTC. Amino acid sequence: CSVGQAENEQFF.

The gene calls are TRBV7-2 and TRBJ2-7; D unresolved. Germline V gives CDR1 SGHTA, CDR2 FQGNSA. The CDR3 covers 14 residues. The V end lost 7 bases, the J end lost 4 bases, and 17 bases lay between the germline ends. CDR3 DNA sequence: TGTGCCAGCACCACGGGTCTCGCCGGGTACGAGCAGTACTTC. It is translated as CASTTGLAGYEQYF.

The rearrangement uses TRBV5-6 and TRBJ1-6; a weak D match, TRBD1 (6 bases). The germline V and J ends were trimmed by 2 bases and 10 bases, with 13 bases remaining between them. The CDR3 runs 14 residues. Germline CDR1 SGHDT, CDR2 YYEEEE. This chain's CDR3 is CASSFSRGGSPLHF. CDR3 nucleotide sequence: TGTGCCAGCAGCTTTAGCAGAGGGGGATCACCCCTCCACTTT.

The chain combines TRBV29-1 with TRBJ2-7, with D uncertain. Germline CDR1 reads SQVTM; CDR2 reads ANQGSEA. The CDR3 sequence is 12 residues long. Trimming pared 5 bases from V and 0 bases from J, leaving 8 bases between. The CDR3 region has the DNA TGCAGCGTTCTTAACATCTCCTACGAGCAGTACTTC. This encodes CSVLNISYEQYF.

This chain uses TRBV29-1 with TRBJ2-3; 7 nucleotides match TRBD1. CDR1 and CDR2 from the germline V gene are SQVTM and ANQGSEA. This CDR3 spans 12 amino acids. V lost 2 bases, J lost 4 bases, and 0 bases stayed unmatched. The CDR3 here is CSVEQGADTQYF. CDR3 in DNA: TGCAGCGTTGAACAGGGGGCAGATACGCAGTATTTT.

CDR3: CSARDPGLDTQYF. CDR3 nucleotides: TGCAGTGCTAGAGACCCGGGGTTGGATACGCAGTATTTT. V and J are TRBV20-1 and TRBJ2-3; perhaps TRBD2 as D (5 bases). This CDR3 contains 13 residues. CDR1 is DFQATT, CDR2 SNEGSKA, per germline (reference sequence). V was cut by 0 bases and J by 6 bases, with 10 bases left in between.

On this clonotype itself: Sequence at one end of the junction differs from germline and may be a read error. This chain joins TRBV6-1 and TRBJ2-1, with D maybe TRBD1 (6 bases). The germline V gene encodes CDR1 MNHNS and CDR2 SASEGT. The CDR3 loop spans 16 amino acids. DNA of the CDR3: TGTGCCAACAGTGCTCAGCCCGGGGACACCCACAATGAGCAGTTCTTC. Encoded protein: CANSAQPGDTHNEQFF.

The chain joins TRBV15 to TRBJ2-1; D is perhaps TRBD1 (6 bases). Per germline, CDR1 LNHNV and CDR2 YYDKDF (reference sequence). Between the trimmed V and J ends, which lost 1 base and 5 bases, there was a span of 18 bases. The CDR3 is 17 amino acids. CDR3 sequence: CATSRGLLGGANNEQFF. CDR3 DNA sequence: TGTGCCACCAGCAGAGGACTCCTAGGGGGAGCGAACAATGAGCAGTTCTTC.

This CDR3 is CASSHRQGLSYGYTF. In DNA form, the CDR3 reads TGTGCCAGCAGTCACAGACAGGGTCTAAGCTATGGCTACACCTTC. The chain uses TRBV6-5 and TRBJ1-2, with TRBD1 matching 7 bases. V lost 5 bases, J lost 4 bases, and 10 bases stayed unmatched. CDR3 length: 15 residues. Germline V gene sequence: CDR1 MNHEY, CDR2 SVGAGI.

The rearrangement uses TRBV12-3 or TRBV12-4 and TRBJ2-1; possible D gene TRBD2, 6 bases. Trimming pared 3 bases from V and 7 bases from J, leaving 22 bases between. This CDR3 contains 17 residues. For the CDR3, the DNA is TGTGCCAGCAGTTTCTGGGGTTGGAGCGGAGGGAGGAATGAGCAGTTCTTC. It yields the protein CASSFWGWSGGRNEQFF.

J is TRBJ1-2 and V is TRBV6-5; D uncertain. CDR3 size: 15 residues. Germline lookup yields CDR1 MNHEY and CDR2 SVGAGI. V shed 8 bases and J shed 4 bases, with 20 bases lying between them. Written as DNA, the CDR3 is TGTGCCAGCCTTCAGACCGGAGGGATTGGCTATGGCTACACCTTC. This encodes CASLQTGGIGYGYTF.

This clonotype was recorded once. The V and J genes are TRBV4-2 and TRBJ2-1; D gene uncertain. The CDR3 is 16 amino acids. Germline V gene data show CDR1 as LGHNA and CDR2 as YNFKEQ. V was clipped by 1 base and J by 0 bases, with 10 bases between them. The CDR3 sequence: CASSQGLPSSYNEQFF. DNA of the CDR3: TGTGCCAGCAGCCAAGGCCTTCCGAGCTCCTACAATGAGCAGTTCTTC.

The chain carries TRBV4-3 and TRBJ2-4, with no clear D. The J call is doubtful: the DNA matches TRBJ2-5 better. Germline-derived CDR1 and CDR2 are LGHNA and YSLEER. The CDR3 is 15 amino acids. The CDR3 loop is CASSQESRLMETQYF. As DNA, the CDR3 is TGCGCCAGCAGCCAAGAAAGCCGGCTTATGGAGACCCAGTACTTC.